This T cell receptor beta chain was sequenced in a study of CD8+CD57+ T cells in acquired aplastic anemia. Across the study: Isolated CD4+ and CD8+ cells, once sorted, yielded DNA averaging roughly 3.4 ug.

Comment on this clonotype: The antigen remains unidentified. This may stem from a read error, because a much larger clone lies one nucleotide away. Here the CDR3 omits its conserved ending phenylalanine or tryptophan, so a read error is the likely source.

Patients chosen for sequencing had shown CD8+CD57+ cell expansion by flow cytometry. When blood sampling took place, the patients had received no therapy. Study outcomes and limitations: There were fewer than 35 CD8+ CDR3 sequences that occurred in both patients and controls. Patients and healthy controls showed no significant CD8+ Simpson's diversity difference.

The use of genomic DNA as template underpinned the TCR beta VDJ and CDR3 profiling. TCRdb re-analysed the reads in MiXCR, keeping a single row per CDR3 protein. Among under 350,000 distinct CDR3 sequences listed, about three fifths were seen once. There are 12 residues in the CDR3. Trimming took off 2 bases at V and 6 bases at J, with 5 bases between the two ends. Per germline, CDR1 LGHDT and CDR2 YNNKEL (reference sequence). The TCR sequence derives from a human donor with aplastic anemia. Specimen: sorted CD4+, CD8+, or CD8+CD57+ T cells (not recorded which) from PBMCs. The rearrangement joins TRBV3-1 to TRBJ1-5; D is uncertain. Here the CDR3 DNA reads TGTGCCAGCAGCCAAAACTTTCAGCCCCAGCATCTT. The encoded protein is CASSQNFQPQHL.